This TCR beta chain was sequenced for a study of T cell responses to AZD1222 COVID-19 vaccine. As for the study in general: Doses given second, at about 4 or about 12 weeks, were pooled.

This clone was observed once. Antigen: not known. Broader study findings: Once two AZD1222 doses were given, Spike-specific TCR breadth and depth went up. Nearly half of spike-specific TCRs reportedly target variant regions that are unmutated in the B.1.351 and B.1.1.7 variants.

Sequenced by immunoSEQ multiplex PCR; TCRdb stores in-frame clones only, minus some. The table lists more than 100,000 clones, about 94% of them singletons. The length of the CDR3 is 13 residues. Trimming took 3 bases from V and 3 from J, leaving 9 bases between them. Per the germline V gene, CDR1 is SGDLS and CDR2 is YYNGEE. This clonotype was obtained from an adult in good health. The sample was peripheral blood, taken on day 0 of AZD1222 vaccination. The chain joins TRBV9 to TRBJ1-2; unclear D gene. DNA for the CDR3: TGTGCCAGCAGCGCCATGAGTCACTATGGCTACACCTTC. Its protein product is CASSAMSHYGYTF.